This T cell receptor beta chain derives from a study of cytomegalovirus exposure and HLA in healthy donors. Study summary: Sequencing of 150 million to 200 million T cells in an earlier analysis found 100 million to 140 million unique TCR beta sequences. There were 70 million to 95 million unique TCRs (from HLA-typed donors) in an early data release.

PCR used 60 Vbeta primers and 13 Jbeta primers. Assay used: immunoSEQ multiplex PCR; TCRdb lists only in-frame clones, some missing. The table has approximately 160,000 clones, approximately 79% seen once; the top ten hold roughly 0.7%. Sequenced input: PBMCs. This TCR derives from a male donor in good health and CMV-seronegative.

CDR3 sequence (DNA): TGTGCCAGCAGCGCCCGGGGGTCAACTAATGAAAAACTGTTTTTT. Translated: CASSARGSTNEKLFF. V gene TRBV7-9 combines with J gene TRBJ1-4; possibly TRBD1 for D (5 bases). Trimming left V 5 bases short and J 0 bases short, with 10 bases between. This CDR3 region has 15 residues. Per germline, CDR1 SEHNR and CDR2 FQNEAQ (reference sequence).